These T cell receptor beta chains were read from a single sample in a study of CD8 T cells in Susac syndrome. TCRdb re-called the immunoSEQ multiplex PCR reads through MiXCR, storing one row per CDR3 protein. Of 100,000 to 150,000 distinct CDR3 sequences listed, 90% to 95% are singletons. The material sequenced was CD4+ T cells from PBMCs. The receptor source for this set is a human donor in good health. Each CDR3 is given with its conserved first and last residue. Each record gives: clone size, V gene, J gene, D gene, CDR3 DNA, CDR3 protein. The D gene is left open where the match is weak. Size values are once, few and many counts, or a class for expanded clones, and some rows have none.

clone_size: NA; v_call: TRBV4-2; j_call: TRBJ1-1; d_call: NA; cdr3_nt: TGTGCCAGCAGCCCTCAGGTGCGGAACACTGAAGCTTTCTTT; cdr3_aa: CASSPQVRNTEAFF
clone_size: NA; v_call: TRBV29-1; j_call: TRBJ2-7; d_call: TRBD1; cdr3_nt: TGCAGCGTTAACAGGGGCAACGAGCAGTACTTC; cdr3_aa: CSVNRGNEQYF
clone_size: NA; v_call: TRBV29-1; j_call: TRBJ1-2; d_call: NA; cdr3_nt: TGCAGCGTTGAGACTAATAGGGGGAGCCGTGGCTACACCTTC; cdr3_aa: CSVETNRGSRGYTF
clone_size: NA; v_call: TRBV5-1; j_call: TRBJ2-2; d_call: NA; cdr3_nt: TGCGCCAGCAGCCCCAGGTTCACCGGGGAGCTGTTTTTT; cdr3_aa: CASSPRFTGELFF
clone_size: NA; v_call: TRBV12-3/TRBV12-4; j_call: TRBJ1-2; d_call: NA; cdr3_nt: TGTGCCAGCAGCCCACAATCGACCTATGGCTACACCTTC; cdr3_aa: CASSPQSTYGYTF
clone_size: NA; v_call: TRBV2; j_call: TRBJ2-1; d_call: TRBD1; cdr3_nt: TGTGCCAGCAGTCCCCCGGGACAGGGCTACAATGAGCAGTTCTTC; cdr3_aa: CASSPPGQGYNEQFF
clone_size: NA; v_call: TRBV3-1; j_call: TRBJ2-4; d_call: NA; cdr3_nt: TGTGCCAGCAGCAATCCCATAAACATTCAGTACTTC; cdr3_aa: CASSNPINIQYF
clone_size: NA; v_call: TRBV10-3; j_call: TRBJ2-7; d_call: TRBD1; cdr3_nt: TGTGCCATCAGTGAGTCGACTGGGACAGCTGTCTCCTACGAGCAGTACTTC; cdr3_aa: CAISESTGTAVSYEQYF
clone_size: once; v_call: TRBV20-1; j_call: TRBJ2-5; d_call: NA; cdr3_nt: TGCAGTGCTACCCGACCCCAATTAGAGACCCAGTACTTC; cdr3_aa: CSATRPQLETQYF
clone_size: NA; v_call: TRBV18; j_call: TRBJ2-4; d_call: NA; cdr3_nt: TGTGCCAGCTCACCACAGGGTAGGGGAGCCAAAAACATTCAGTACTTC; cdr3_aa: CASSPQGRGAKNIQYF
clone_size: NA; v_call: TRBV5-1; j_call: TRBJ1-5; d_call: TRBD1; cdr3_nt: TGCGCCAGCAGCCCGGGACAGCAAAATCAGCCCCAGCATTTT; cdr3_aa: CASSPGQQNQPQHF
clone_size: NA; v_call: TRBV29-1; j_call: TRBJ1-1; d_call: TRBD1; cdr3_nt: TGCAGCGCAAGACAGGGGGTCGGCACTGAAGCTTTCTTT; cdr3_aa: CSARQGVGTEAFF
clone_size: NA; v_call: TRBV30; j_call: TRBJ2-1; d_call: NA; cdr3_nt: TGTGCCTGGAGTCCCCCTGGAATCAGTCATGAGCAGTTCTTC; cdr3_aa: CAWSPPGISHEQFF
clone_size: once; v_call: TRBV5-1; j_call: TRBJ1-1; d_call: NA; cdr3_nt: TGCGCCAGCAGCTTGACGGATTTCCAGAACACTGAAGCTTTCTTT; cdr3_aa: CASSLTDFQNTEAFF
clone_size: NA; v_call: TRBV7-9; j_call: TRBJ1-2; d_call: NA; cdr3_nt: TGTGCCAGCAGCCCCCCGGGTCTAGCTAACTATGGCTACACCTTC; cdr3_aa: CASSPPGLANYGYTF
clone_size: NA; v_call: TRBV14; j_call: TRBJ2-7; d_call: NA; cdr3_nt: TGTGCCAGCAGCCGGACCACCACCTACGAGCAGTACTTC; cdr3_aa: CASSRTTTYEQYF
clone_size: NA; v_call: TRBV28; j_call: TRBJ1-5; d_call: TRBD1; cdr3_nt: TGTGCCAGCAACCTTAGGACAGGAGCTAATCAGCCCCAGCATTTT; cdr3_aa: CASNLRTGANQPQHF
clone_size: NA; v_call: TRBV9; j_call: TRBJ2-3; d_call: TRBD2; cdr3_nt: TGTGCCAGCAGCGTAGTAGCGGGAGGGCCTACAGATACGCAGTATTTT; cdr3_aa: CASSVVAGGPTDTQYF
clone_size: once; v_call: TRBV7-2; j_call: TRBJ1-2; d_call: NA; cdr3_nt: TGTGCCAGCAGCCGTGACAGGCGAGAAGGCTACACCTTC; cdr3_aa: CASSRDRREGYTF
clone_size: NA; v_call: TRBV11-3; j_call: TRBJ2-7; d_call: NA; cdr3_nt: TGTGCCAGGGTCATGTACGAGCAGTACTTC; cdr3_aa: CARVMYEQYF
clone_size: NA; v_call: TRBV5-1; j_call: TRBJ2-7; d_call: NA; cdr3_nt: TGCGCCAGCAGCTTGCCGGCAGGGAACGAGCAGTACTTC; cdr3_aa: CASSLPAGNEQYF
clone_size: NA; v_call: TRBV5-1; j_call: TRBJ2-5; d_call: NA; cdr3_nt: TGCGCCAGCAGAAATCCCTCCGGGAGCGGGGAGACCCAGTACTTC; cdr3_aa: CASRNPSGSGETQYF
clone_size: NA; v_call: TRBV7-8; j_call: TRBJ1-1; d_call: NA; cdr3_nt: TGTGCCAGCAGCTTAGAGCGGTTGGCAGCTTTCTTT; cdr3_aa: CASSLERLAAFF
clone_size: NA; v_call: TRBV5-6; j_call: TRBJ2-7; d_call: TRBD2; cdr3_nt: TGTGCCAGCAGCTTGATTGAGCGACTAGCAATTAACGAGCAGTACTTC; cdr3_aa: CASSLIERLAINEQYF
clone_size: NA; v_call: TRBV23-1; j_call: TRBJ2-2; d_call: TRBD2; cdr3_nt: TGCGCCAGCAGTCCCTGCGCGGGGGTTTCCGGGGAGCTGTTTTTT; cdr3_aa: CASSPCAGVSGELFF
clone_size: NA; v_call: TRBV20-1; j_call: TRBJ2-7; d_call: TRBD2; cdr3_nt: TGCAGTGCTAGAGCCCTCCCGGGACTAGCGGCCTACGAGCAGTACTTC; cdr3_aa: CSARALPGLAAYEQYF
clone_size: NA; v_call: TRBV5-4; j_call: TRBJ1-2; d_call: NA; cdr3_nt: TGTGCCAGCAGCTTGGTGGGGGAGGAGGACTATGGCTACACCTTC; cdr3_aa: CASSLVGEEDYGYTF
clone_size: NA; v_call: TRBV19; j_call: TRBJ2-1; d_call: NA; cdr3_nt: TGTGCCAGTAGTACGCGGGACACGGACAATGAGCAGTTCTTC; cdr3_aa: CASSTRDTDNEQFF
clone_size: NA; v_call: TRBV7-2; j_call: TRBJ1-1; d_call: NA; cdr3_nt: TGTGCCAGCAGGGATAGAGGAGGAGGGGCCTCCAACACTGAAGCTTTCTTT; cdr3_aa: CASRDRGGGASNTEAFF
clone_size: NA; v_call: TRBV12-5; j_call: TRBJ1-2; d_call: NA; cdr3_nt: TGTGCTAGTGGTTTCTCCGGGTATGGCTACACCTTC; cdr3_aa: CASGFSGYGYTF
clone_size: NA; v_call: TRBV4-3; j_call: TRBJ2-2; d_call: NA; cdr3_nt: TGCGCCAGCAGCCATCAGAGGGCTTCGAACACCGGGGAGCTGTTTTTT; cdr3_aa: CASSHQRASNTGELFF
clone_size: NA; v_call: TRBV7-8; j_call: TRBJ2-7; d_call: NA; cdr3_nt: TGTGCCAGCAGCTTATGGACGTCCAGCTCCTACGAGCAGTACTTC; cdr3_aa: CASSLWTSSSYEQYF
clone_size: NA; v_call: TRBV11-2; j_call: TRBJ2-7; d_call: TRBD2; cdr3_nt: TGTGCCAGCAGGCCCACTAGCGGGAGCTACGAGCAGTACTTC; cdr3_aa: CASRPTSGSYEQYF
clone_size: NA; v_call: TRBV12-3/TRBV12-4; j_call: TRBJ1-1; d_call: NA; cdr3_nt: TGTGCCAGCAGTTTTATTGGGGGGGCCCCCACTGAAGCTTTCTTT; cdr3_aa: CASSFIGGAPTEAFF
clone_size: NA; v_call: TRBV5-1; j_call: TRBJ2-2; d_call: NA; cdr3_nt: TGCGCCAGCAGCTTGAACAGGGTTGGAACCGGGGAGCTGTTTTTT; cdr3_aa: CASSLNRVGTGELFF
clone_size: NA; v_call: TRBV20-1; j_call: TRBJ2-1; d_call: TRBD2; cdr3_nt: TGCAGTGCTTCTCTCCTAGCGGCTCACAATGAGCAGTTCTTC; cdr3_aa: CSASLLAAHNEQFF
clone_size: NA; v_call: TRBV3-1; j_call: TRBJ1-2; d_call: TRBD1; cdr3_nt: TGTGCCAGCAGACCTGTCCCAGACGCGACAGGGGGCATTACTCGGGGCTACACCTTC; cdr3_aa: CASRPVPDATGGITRGYTF
clone_size: NA; v_call: TRBV4-2; j_call: TRBJ2-2; d_call: TRBD2; cdr3_nt: TGTGCCAGCAGCCGGGCGGGAGATCAAGCCGGGGAGCTGTTTTTT; cdr3_aa: CASSRAGDQAGELFF
clone_size: NA; v_call: TRBV3-1; j_call: TRBJ2-1; d_call: NA; cdr3_nt: TGTGCCAGCAGCCAGCGGGGCAGCTCCTACAATGAGCAGTTCTTC; cdr3_aa: CASSQRGSSYNEQFF
clone_size: NA; v_call: TRBV3-1; j_call: TRBJ2-3; d_call: TRBD2; cdr3_nt: TGTGCCAGCAGCCTTGGACTAGCGGGAGATACGCAGTATTTT; cdr3_aa: CASSLGLAGDTQYF
clone_size: NA; v_call: TRBV2; j_call: TRBJ2-3; d_call: TRBD2; cdr3_nt: TGTGCCAGCAGTGAATTGAGCGGGAACACAGATACGCAGTATTTT; cdr3_aa: CASSELSGNTDTQYF
clone_size: once; v_call: TRBV24-1; j_call: TRBJ2-7; d_call: NA; cdr3_nt: TGTGCCACCAGTGATAGCGGACATGCCCACGAGCAGTACTTC; cdr3_aa: CATSDSGHAHEQYF